This TCR beta chain stems from a study of blood T cell repertoires in COVID-19. Study information: Samples taken during acute and convalescent COVID-19 were collected in the United States, Italy and Spain.

Germline V gives CDR1 SQVTM, CDR2 ANQGSEA. With 6 bases removed from V and 0 bases from J, the gap between germline ends came to 12 bases. This CDR3 has 15 residues. In the original processing: Estimation of nucleated cell counts was performed using reference gene primer amplification. The repertoire was sequenced with immunoSEQ multiplex PCR; TCRdb's copy has only in-frame clones and lacks some. V and J calls and clone size follow that table, whereas D and trimming were derived from the DNA. Among some 150,000 clones, approximately 80% were seen once, and the ten largest hold around 13%. The material sequenced was peripheral blood. The origin of this receptor is a woman in her 70s with COVID-19, enrolled during active disease. This chain joins TRBV29-1 and TRBJ2-6; tentatively, D is TRBD1 (6 bases). The CDR3 nucleotides read TGCAGCGTAAGTACAGGGCCCTCTGGGGCCAACGTCCTGACTTTC. It specifies CSVSTGPSGANVLTF.